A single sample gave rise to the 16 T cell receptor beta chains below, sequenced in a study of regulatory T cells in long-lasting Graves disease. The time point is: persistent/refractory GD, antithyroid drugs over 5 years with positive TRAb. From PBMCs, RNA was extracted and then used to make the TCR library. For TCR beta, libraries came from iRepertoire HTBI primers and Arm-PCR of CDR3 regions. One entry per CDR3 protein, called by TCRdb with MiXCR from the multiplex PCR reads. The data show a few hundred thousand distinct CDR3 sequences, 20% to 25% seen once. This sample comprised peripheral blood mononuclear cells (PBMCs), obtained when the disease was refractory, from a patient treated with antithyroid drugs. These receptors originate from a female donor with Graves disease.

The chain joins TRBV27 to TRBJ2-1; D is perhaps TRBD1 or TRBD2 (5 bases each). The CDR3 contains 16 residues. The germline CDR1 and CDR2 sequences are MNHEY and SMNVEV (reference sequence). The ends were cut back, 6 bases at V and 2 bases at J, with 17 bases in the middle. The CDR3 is CASRPRAGEPYNEQFF. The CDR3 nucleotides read TGTGCCAGCAGGCCCAGGGCGGGCGAACCCTACAATGAGCAGTTCTTC.

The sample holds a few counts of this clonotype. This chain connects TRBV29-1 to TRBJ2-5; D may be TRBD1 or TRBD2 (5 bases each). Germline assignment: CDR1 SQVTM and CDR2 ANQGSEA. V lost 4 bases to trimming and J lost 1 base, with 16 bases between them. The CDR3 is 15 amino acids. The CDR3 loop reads CSVGGGEGRQETQYF. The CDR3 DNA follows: TGCAGCGTTGGTGGGGGAGAGGGCCGCCAAGAGACCCAGTACTTC.

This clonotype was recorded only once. CDR3 protein: CAWSAGTGGVWETQYF. The CDR3 nucleotides are TGTGCCTGGAGTGCCGGGACAGGGGGTGTCTGGGAGACCCAGTACTTC. The chain uses TRBV30 and TRBJ2-5; 11 nucleotides align to TRBD1. This CDR3 comprises 16 residues. V gave up 1 base and J gave up 5 bases; unmatched junction bases: 9. The germline gives CDR1 GTSNPN, CDR2 SVGIG (reference sequence).

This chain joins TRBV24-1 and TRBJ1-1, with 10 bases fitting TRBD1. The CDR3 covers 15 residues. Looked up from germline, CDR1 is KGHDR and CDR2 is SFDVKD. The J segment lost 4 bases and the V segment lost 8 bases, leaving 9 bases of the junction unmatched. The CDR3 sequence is CATMADRGLFTEAFF. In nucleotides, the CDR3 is TGTGCCACCATGGCCGACAGGGGGCTTTTCACTGAAGCTTTCTTT.

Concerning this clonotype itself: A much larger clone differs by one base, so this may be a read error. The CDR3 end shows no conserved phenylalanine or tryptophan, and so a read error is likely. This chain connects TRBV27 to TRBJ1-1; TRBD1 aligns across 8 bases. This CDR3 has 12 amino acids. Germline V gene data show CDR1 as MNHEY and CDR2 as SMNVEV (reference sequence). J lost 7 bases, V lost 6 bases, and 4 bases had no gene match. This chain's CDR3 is CASRRQGHEAFL. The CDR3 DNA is TGTGCCAGCAGGAGACAGGGGCATGAAGCTTTCCTT.

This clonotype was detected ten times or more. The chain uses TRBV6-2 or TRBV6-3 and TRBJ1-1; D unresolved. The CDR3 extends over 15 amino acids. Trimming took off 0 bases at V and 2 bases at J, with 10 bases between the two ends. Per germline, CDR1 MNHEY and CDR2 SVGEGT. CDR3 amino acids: CASSYSRQDNTEAFF. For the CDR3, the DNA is TGTGCCAGCAGTTACTCGAGACAAGATAACACTGAAGCTTTCTTT.

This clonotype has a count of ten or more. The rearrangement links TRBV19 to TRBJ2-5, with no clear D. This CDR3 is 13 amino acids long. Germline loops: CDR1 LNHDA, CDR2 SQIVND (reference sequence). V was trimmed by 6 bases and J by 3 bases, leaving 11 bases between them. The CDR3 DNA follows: TGTGCCAGTAGAACGTCTGGGGAAGAGACCCAGTACTTC. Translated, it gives CASRTSGEETQYF.

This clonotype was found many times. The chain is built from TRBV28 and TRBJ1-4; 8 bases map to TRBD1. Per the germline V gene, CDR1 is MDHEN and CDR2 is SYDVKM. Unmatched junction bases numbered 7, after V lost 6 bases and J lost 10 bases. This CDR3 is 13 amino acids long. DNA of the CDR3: TGTGCCAGCAGGGCAGGGGGCGACCCAAAACTGTTTTTT. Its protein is CASRAGGDPKLFF.

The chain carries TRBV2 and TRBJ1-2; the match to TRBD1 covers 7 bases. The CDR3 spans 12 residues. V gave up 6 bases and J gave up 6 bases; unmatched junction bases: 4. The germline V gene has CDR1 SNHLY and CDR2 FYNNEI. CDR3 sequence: CASSSGTDGYTF. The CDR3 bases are TGTGCCAGCAGCTCCGGGACAGATGGCTACACCTTC.

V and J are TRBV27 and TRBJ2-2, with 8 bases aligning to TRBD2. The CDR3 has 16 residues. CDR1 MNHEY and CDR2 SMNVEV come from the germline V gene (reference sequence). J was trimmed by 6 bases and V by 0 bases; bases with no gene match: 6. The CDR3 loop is CASSLSLAGLAGELFF. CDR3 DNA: TGTGCCAGCAGTTTATCCTTAGCGGGATTGGCCGGGGAGCTGTTTTTT.

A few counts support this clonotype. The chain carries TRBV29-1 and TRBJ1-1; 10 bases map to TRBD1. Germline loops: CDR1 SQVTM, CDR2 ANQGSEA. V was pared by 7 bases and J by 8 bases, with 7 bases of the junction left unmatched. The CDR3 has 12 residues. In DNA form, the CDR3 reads TGCAGCGCCGGACAGGGGGGGAGGGAAGCTTTCTTT. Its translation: CSAGQGGREAFF. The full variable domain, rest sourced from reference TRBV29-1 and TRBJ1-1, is SAVISQKPSRDICQRGTSLTIQCQVDSQVTMMFWYRQQPGQSLTLIATANQGSEATYESGFVIDKFPISRPNLTFSTLTVSNMSPEDSSIYLCSAGQGGREAFFGQGTRLTVV.

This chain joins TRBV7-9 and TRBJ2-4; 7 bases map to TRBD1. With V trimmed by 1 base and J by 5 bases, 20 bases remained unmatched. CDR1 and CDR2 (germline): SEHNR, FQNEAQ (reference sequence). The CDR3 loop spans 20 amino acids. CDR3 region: CASSLVGPGQPFHGQNIQYF. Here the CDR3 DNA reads TGTGCCAGCAGCTTAGTAGGCCCGGGACAGCCCTTCCACGGGCAAAACATTCAGTACTTC.

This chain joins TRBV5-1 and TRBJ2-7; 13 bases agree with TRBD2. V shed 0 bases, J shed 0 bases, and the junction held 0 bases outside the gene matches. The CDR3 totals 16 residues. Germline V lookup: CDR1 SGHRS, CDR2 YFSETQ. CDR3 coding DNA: TGCGCCAGCAGCTTGGGGACTAGCGGGAGCTCCTACGAGCAGTACTTC. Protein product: CASSLGTSGSSYEQYF.

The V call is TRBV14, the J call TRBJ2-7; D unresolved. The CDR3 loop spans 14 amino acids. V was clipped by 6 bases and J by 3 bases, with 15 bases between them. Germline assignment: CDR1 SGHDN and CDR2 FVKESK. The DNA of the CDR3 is TGTGCCAGCAGTCTCACATCAACAGTCTACGAGCAGTACTTC. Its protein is CASSLTSTVYEQYF.

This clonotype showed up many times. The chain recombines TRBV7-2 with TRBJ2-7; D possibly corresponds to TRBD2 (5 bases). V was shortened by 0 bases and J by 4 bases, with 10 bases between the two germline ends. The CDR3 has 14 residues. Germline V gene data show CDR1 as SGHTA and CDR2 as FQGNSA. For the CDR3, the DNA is TGTGCCAGCAGCTTAGCGTCTAGCCCATACGAGCAGTACTTC. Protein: CASSLASSPYEQYF.

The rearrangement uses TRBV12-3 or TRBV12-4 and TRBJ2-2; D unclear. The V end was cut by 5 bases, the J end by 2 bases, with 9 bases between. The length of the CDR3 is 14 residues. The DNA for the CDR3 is TGTGCCAGCAGTAAAGGGATCAACACCGGGGAGCTGTTTTTT. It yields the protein CASSKGINTGELFF.